The TCR beta chain under discussion was sequenced for a study of beta chain features in type 1 diabetes. General study findings and limits: A pattern of fewer insertions and more deletions at VDJ junctions was seen in type 1 diabetes patients.

Purity above 95% was achieved in all sorted populations. This clone has just a few counts. Its specificity is unknown. Expressed TCRB transcripts were sequenced after all isolated RNA was converted to cDNA. Sequenced by immunoSEQ multiplex PCR; TCRdb stores in-frame clones only, minus some. Here the sample spans 810,000 or so clones, about a sixth being singletons. With 2 bases removed from V and 0 bases from J, the gap between germline ends came to 9 bases. Germline V lookup: CDR1 SGHTA, CDR2 FQGNSA. CDR3 length equals 15 residues. The V and J genes are TRBV7-2 and TRBJ2-3; D ambiguous. The receptor comes from a woman in her late teens or twenties in good health. What was sequenced was naive CD4+ T cells from blood. The CDR3 loop is CASSLSVRSTDTQYF. As DNA, the CDR3 is TGTGCCAGCAGCTTATCGGTTCGGAGCACAGATACGCAGTATTTT.